This T cell receptor beta chain is from a study of T cells after yellow fever vaccination. This clonotype came up a few times. CDR3 size: 13 residues. The V end was cut by 5 bases, the J end by 3 bases, with 9 bases between. Germline V CDR1 and CDR2: SGHTA, FQGNSA. TCRdb analysed the 5' RACE reads with MiXCR anew, one entry per CDR3 protein. This table has 610,000 or so distinct CDR3 sequences, 9% to 15% appearing once. The genes are TRBV7-2 and TRBJ2-3; D is unclear. The receptor comes from a man aged 25-45 years who received the YFV17D yellow fever vaccine. The sample was PBMCs, taken on the day of the yellow fever booster vaccination. The chain's CDR3 is CASSISVTDTQYF. The DNA for the CDR3 is TGTGCCAGCAGCATCTCAGTGACAGATACGCAGTATTTT. The entire variable domain, with the rest obtained from reference TRBV7-2 and TRBJ2-3, is as follows: GAGVSQSPSNKVTEKGKDVELRCDPISGHTALYWYRQSLGQGLEFLIYFQGNSAPDKSGLPSDRFSAERTGGSVSTLTIQRTQQEDSAVYLCASSISVTDTQYFGPGTRLTVL.